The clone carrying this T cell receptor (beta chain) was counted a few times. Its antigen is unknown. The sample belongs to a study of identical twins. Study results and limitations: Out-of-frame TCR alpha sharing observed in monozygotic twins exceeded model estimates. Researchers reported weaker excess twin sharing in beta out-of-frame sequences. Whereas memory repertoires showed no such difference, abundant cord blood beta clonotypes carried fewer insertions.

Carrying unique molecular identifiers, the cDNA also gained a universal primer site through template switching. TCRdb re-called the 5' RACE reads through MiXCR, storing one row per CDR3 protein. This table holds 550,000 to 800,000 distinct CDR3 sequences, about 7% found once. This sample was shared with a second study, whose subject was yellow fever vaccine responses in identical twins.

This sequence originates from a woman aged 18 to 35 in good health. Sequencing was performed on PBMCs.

The CDR3 reads CASSQDGAQFF. The CDR3 region has the DNA TGTGCCAGCAGCCAAGATGGGGCGCAGTTCTTC. This chain links TRBV3-1 with TRBJ2-1; a weak D match, TRBD1 (5 bases). CDR3 length equals 11 residues. V lost 0 bases to trimming and J lost 12 bases, with 6 bases between them. From germline, CDR1 is LGHDT and CDR2 YNNKEL (reference sequence).